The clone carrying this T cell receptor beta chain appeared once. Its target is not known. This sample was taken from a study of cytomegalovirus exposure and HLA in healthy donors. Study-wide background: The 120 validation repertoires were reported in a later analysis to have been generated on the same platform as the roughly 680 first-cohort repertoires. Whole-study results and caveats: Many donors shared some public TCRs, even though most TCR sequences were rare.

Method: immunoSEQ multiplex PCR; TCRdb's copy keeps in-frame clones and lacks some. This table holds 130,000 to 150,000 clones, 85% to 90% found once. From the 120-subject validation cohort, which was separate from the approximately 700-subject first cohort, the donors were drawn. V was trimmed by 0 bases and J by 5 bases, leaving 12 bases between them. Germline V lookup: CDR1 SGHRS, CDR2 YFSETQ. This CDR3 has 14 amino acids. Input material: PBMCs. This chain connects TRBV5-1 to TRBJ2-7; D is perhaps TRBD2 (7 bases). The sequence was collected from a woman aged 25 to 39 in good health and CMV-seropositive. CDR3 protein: CASSLDGGGDEQYF. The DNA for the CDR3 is TGCGCCAGCAGCTTGGATGGAGGGGGGGACGAGCAGTACTTC.